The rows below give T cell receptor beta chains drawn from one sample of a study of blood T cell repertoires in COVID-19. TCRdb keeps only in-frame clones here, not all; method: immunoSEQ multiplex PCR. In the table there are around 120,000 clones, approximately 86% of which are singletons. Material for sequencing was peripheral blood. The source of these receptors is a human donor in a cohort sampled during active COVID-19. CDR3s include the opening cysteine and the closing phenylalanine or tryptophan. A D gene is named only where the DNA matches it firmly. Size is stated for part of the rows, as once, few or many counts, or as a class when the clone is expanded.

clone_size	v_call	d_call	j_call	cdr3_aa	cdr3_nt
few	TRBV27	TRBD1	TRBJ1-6	CASTRTGRGYDSPLHF	TGTGCCAGCACCCGGACAGGGAGAGGATATGATTCACCCCTCCACTTT
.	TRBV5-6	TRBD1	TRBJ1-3	CASSWPGQPSSGNTIYF	TGTGCCAGCAGCTGGCCGGGACAGCCGTCCTCTGGAAACACCATATATTTT
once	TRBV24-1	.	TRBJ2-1	CATSDGAVSGNEQFF	TGTGCCACCAGTGATGGGGCGGTTTCGGGCAATGAGCAGTTCTTC
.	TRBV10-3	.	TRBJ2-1	CAISEGGARNIIGQFF	TGTGCCATCAGTGAGGGGGGCGCGCGTAATATCATAGGGCAGTTCTTC
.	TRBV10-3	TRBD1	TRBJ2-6	CAISESIWDRASNSGANVLTF	TGTGCCATCAGTGAGTCGATTTGGGACAGGGCATCCAACTCTGGGGCCAACGTCCTGACTTTC
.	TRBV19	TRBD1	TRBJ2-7	CASSTGQGAFYEQYF	TGTGCCAGTAGTACCGGACAGGGGGCTTTTTACGAGCAGTACTTC
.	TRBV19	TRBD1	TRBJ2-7	CASRPGTGGNYEQYF	TGTGCCAGTAGGCCGGGGACAGGGGGCAACTACGAGCAGTACTTC
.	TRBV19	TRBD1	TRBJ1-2	CASSGWTGVGYTF	TGTGCCAGTAGCGGGTGGACAGGGGTTGGCTACACCTTC
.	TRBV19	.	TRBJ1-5	CASTSEGDFMRSGPQHF	TGTGCCAGTACCTCCGAGGGTGACTTCATGAGGTCGGGGCCCCAGCATTTT
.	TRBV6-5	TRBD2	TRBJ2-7	CASSYSWTSGGQQYF	TGTGCCAGCAGTTACTCTTGGACTTCGGGGGGGCAGCAGTACTTC
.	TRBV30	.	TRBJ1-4	CAWRGGHYSLSTNEKLFF	TGTGCCTGGAGAGGTGGACACTACTCCCTATCAACTAATGAAAAACTGTTTTTT
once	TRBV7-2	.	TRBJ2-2	CASTFDTGELFF	TGTGCCAGCACATTTGACACCGGGGAGCTGTTTTTT
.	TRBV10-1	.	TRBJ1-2	CASARDPAIDGYTF	TGCGCCAGCGCTAGAGACCCAGCGATCGATGGCTACACCTTC
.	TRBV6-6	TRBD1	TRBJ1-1	CASRGQGKKDTEAFF	TGTGCCAGCAGAGGACAGGGAAAAAAGGACACTGAAGCTTTCTTT
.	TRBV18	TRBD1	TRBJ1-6	CASSHPGGRTEGSYNSPLHF	TGTGCCAGCTCACACCCAGGGGGGCGCACAGAGGGCTCCTATAATTCACCCCTCCACTTT
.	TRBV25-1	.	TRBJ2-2	CASSALGGGETGELFF	TGTGCCAGCAGTGCCCTCGGCGGAGGGGAAACCGGGGAGCTGTTTTTT
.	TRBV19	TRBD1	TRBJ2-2	CASSIRGQGTSGELFF	TGTGCCAGTAGTATACGAGGACAGGGAACCTCCGGGGAGCTGTTTTTT
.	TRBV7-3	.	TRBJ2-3	CASSLIGGPAGSQYF	TGTGCCAGCAGCTTAATAGGTGGGCCGGCCGGATCGCAGTATTTT
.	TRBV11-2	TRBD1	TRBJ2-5	CASSRGQLQETQYF	TGTGCCAGCAGCCGGGGACAGTTACAAGAGACCCAGTACTTC
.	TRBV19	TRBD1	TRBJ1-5	CASSADRAYSNQPQHF	TGTGCCAGTAGTGCGGACAGGGCCTATAGCAATCAGCCCCAGCATTTT
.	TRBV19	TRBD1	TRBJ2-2	CASSIGQGGVGELFF	TGTGCCAGTAGTATCGGACAGGGTGGTGTCGGGGAGCTGTTTTTT
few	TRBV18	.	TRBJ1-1	CASFPTRNTEAFF	TGTGCCAGCTTCCCAACACGGAACACTGAAGCTTTCTTT
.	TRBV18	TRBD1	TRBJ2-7	CASSPENYRGTHPYEQYF	TGTGCCAGCTCACCGGAGAATTACAGGGGGACCCATCCTTACGAGCAGTACTTC
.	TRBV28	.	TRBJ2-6	CASTSSSAGANVLTF	TGTGCCAGCACTTCCTCCAGTGCTGGGGCCAACGTCCTGACTTTC
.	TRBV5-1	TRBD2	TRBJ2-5	CASKSGGLEETQYF	TGCGCCAGCAAGTCCGGAGGACTAGAAGAGACCCAGTACTTC
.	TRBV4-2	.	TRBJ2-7	CASSPPRARGSYEQYF	TGTGCCAGCAGCCCCCCAAGGGCCCGCGGGTCCTACGAGCAGTACTTC
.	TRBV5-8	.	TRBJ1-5	CASSSRLFGESGNQPQHF	TGTGCCAGCAGCTCCCGCCTGTTCGGGGAGAGTGGCAATCAGCCCCAGCATTTT
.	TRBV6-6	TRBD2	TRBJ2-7	CASSSSGRSSYEQYF	TGTGCCAGCAGTTCTAGCGGGAGGTCCTCCTACGAGCAGTACTTC
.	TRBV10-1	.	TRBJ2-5	CASSAYPEETQYF	TGCGCCAGCAGTGCTTACCCAGAAGAGACCCAGTACTTC
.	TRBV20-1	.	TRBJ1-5	CSASYGSNQPQHF	TGCAGTGCTAGTTACGGTAGCAATCAGCCCCAGCATTTT